A single TCR beta chain is shown here with its context. This sample was taken from a study of blood T cell repertoires in COVID-19. Study at large: PBMCs, B-cell-depleted T cells, or T cells were the source of the cDNA or gDNA that made up the material.

The CDR3 totals 15 residues. Germline CDR1 and CDR2: SGHTA and FQGTGA. Trimming cost V 1 base and J 2 bases; bases outside gene matches: 5. The assay was immunoSEQ multiplex PCR, and TCRdb's table has in-frame clones only and misses some. The sample includes 200,000 to 250,000 clones, about 90% seen only once; the top ten take 11%. This TCR came from a man aged 30-40 years who had recovered from COVID-19. The sequenced sample consisted of PBMCs or T cells enriched from blood (not recorded which). This rearrangement joins TRBV7-3 to TRBJ2-7; 7 bases are a match to TRBD1. The DNA of the CDR3 is TGTGCCAGCAGCTTAAACAGGGGCCCCACCTACGAGCAGTACTTC. Translated, it gives CASSLNRGPTYEQYF.